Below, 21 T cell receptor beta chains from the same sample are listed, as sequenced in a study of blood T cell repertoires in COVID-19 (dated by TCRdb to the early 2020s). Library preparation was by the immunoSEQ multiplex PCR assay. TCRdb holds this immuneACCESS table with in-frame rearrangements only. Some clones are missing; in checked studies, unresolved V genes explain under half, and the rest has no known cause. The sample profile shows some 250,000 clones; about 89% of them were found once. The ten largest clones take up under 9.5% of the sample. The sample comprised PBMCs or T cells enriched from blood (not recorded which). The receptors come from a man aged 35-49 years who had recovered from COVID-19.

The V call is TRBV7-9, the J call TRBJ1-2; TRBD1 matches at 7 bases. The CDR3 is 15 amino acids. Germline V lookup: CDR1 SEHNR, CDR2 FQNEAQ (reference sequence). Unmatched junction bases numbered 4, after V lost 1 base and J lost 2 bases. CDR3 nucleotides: TGTGCCAGCAGCTTAGGCGACAGGGCGAACTATGGCTACACCTTC. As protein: CASSLGDRANYGYTF.

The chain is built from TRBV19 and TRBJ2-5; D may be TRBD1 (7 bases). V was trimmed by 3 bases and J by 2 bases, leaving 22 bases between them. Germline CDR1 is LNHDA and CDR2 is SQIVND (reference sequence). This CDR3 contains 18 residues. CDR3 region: CASSMGRGAGGLQETQYF. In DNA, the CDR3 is TGTGCCAGTAGTATGGGCAGGGGGGCCGGAGGGCTACAAGAGACCCAGTACTTC.

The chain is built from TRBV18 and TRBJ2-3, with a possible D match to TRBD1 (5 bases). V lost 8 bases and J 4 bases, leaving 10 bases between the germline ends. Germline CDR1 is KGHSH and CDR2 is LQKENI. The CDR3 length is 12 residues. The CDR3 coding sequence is TGTGCCAGCGCTCTGGGGCCAGATACGCAGTATTTT. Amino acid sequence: CASALGPDTQYF.

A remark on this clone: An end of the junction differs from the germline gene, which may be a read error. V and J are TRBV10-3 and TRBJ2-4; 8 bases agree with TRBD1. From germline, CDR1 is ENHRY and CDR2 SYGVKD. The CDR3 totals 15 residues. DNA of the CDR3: TGTGCCATCAGTGAGTTGGCAGGGGGCAAAGACATTCAGTACTTC. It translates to CAISELAGGKDIQYF.

This chain's CDR3 is CASSLTVSSYEQYF. The CDR3 coding sequence is TGTGCCAGCAGTTTAACTGTTAGCTCCTACGAGCAGTACTTC. V usage is TRBV28 and J usage is TRBJ2-7; D is uncertain. The CDR3 contains 14 residues. CDR1 MDHEN and CDR2 SYDVKM come from the germline V gene. Deletions cut 2 bases from V and 0 bases from J, with 8 bases between.

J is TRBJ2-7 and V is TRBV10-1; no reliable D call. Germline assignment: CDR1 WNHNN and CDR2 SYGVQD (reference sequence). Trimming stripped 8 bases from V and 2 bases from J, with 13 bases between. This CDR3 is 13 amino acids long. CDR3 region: CASSSRGTYEQYF. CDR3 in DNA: TGCGCCAGCTCCTCACGCGGCACCTACGAGCAGTACTTC.

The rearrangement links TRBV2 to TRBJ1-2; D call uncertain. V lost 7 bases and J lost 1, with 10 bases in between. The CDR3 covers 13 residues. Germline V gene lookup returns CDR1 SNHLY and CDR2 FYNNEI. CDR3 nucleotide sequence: TGTGCCAGCAAGGCAGGTGTTAACTATGGCTACACCTTC. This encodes CASKAGVNYGYTF.

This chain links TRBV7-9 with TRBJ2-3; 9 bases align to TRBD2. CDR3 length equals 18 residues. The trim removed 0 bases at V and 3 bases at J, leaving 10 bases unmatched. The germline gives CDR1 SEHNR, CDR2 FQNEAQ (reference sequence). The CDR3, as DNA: TGTGCCAGCAGCTTAGCGCTGGCGGGAGGGCCGGCTACAGATACGCAGTATTTT. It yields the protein CASSLALAGGPATDTQYF.

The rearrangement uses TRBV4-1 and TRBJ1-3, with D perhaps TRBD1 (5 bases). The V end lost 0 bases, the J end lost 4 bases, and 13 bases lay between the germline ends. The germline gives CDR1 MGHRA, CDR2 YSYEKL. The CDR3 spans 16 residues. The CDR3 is CASSQDSSGMGNTIYF. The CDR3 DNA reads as TGCGCCAGCAGCCAAGATAGTTCAGGGATGGGAAACACCATATATTTT.

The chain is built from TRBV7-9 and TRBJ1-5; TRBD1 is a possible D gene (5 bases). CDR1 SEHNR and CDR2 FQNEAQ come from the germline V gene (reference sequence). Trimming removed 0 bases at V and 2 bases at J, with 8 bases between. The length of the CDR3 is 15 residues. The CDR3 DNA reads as TGTGCCAGCAGCTTAGCGGGGCTGGGCAATCAGCCCCAGCATTTT. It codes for CASSLAGLGNQPQHF. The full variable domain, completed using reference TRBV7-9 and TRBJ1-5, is DTGVSQNPRHKITKRGQNVTFRCDPISEHNRLYWYRQTLGQGPEFLTYFQNEAQLEKSRLLSDRFSAERPKGSFSTLEIQRTEQGDSAMYLCASSLAGLGNQPQHFGDGTRLSIL.

CDR3: CASRQGAGNTIYF. For the CDR3, the DNA is TGTGCCAGCAGACAGGGGGCTGGAAACACCATATATTTT. V is TRBV19 and J is TRBJ1-3; 9 nucleotides agree with TRBD1. V dropped 9 bases and J dropped 2; count of bases not matched to a gene: 2. Germline lookup yields CDR1 LNHDA and CDR2 SQIVND (reference sequence). The CDR3 covers 13 residues.

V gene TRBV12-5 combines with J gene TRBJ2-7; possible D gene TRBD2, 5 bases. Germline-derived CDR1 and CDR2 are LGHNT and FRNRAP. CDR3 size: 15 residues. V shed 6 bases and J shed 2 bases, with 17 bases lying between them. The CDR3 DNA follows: TGTGCTAGTGGACAAACCCGGACGGGAACCTACGAGCAGTACTTC. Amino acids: CASGQTRTGTYEQYF.

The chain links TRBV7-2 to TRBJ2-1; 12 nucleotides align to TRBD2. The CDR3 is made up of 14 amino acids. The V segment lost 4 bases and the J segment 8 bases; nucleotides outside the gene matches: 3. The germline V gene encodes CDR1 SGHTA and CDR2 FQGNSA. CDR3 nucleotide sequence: TGTGCCAGCAGCTCTAGCGGGGGGGCGTATGAGCAGTTCTTC. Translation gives CASSSSGGAYEQFF.

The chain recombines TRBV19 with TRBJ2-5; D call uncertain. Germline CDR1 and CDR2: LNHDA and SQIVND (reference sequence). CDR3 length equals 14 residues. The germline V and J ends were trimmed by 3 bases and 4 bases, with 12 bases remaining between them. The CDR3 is CASSIGTRGETQYF. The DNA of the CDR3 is TGTGCCAGTAGTATCGGCACCCGAGGAGAGACCCAGTACTTC.

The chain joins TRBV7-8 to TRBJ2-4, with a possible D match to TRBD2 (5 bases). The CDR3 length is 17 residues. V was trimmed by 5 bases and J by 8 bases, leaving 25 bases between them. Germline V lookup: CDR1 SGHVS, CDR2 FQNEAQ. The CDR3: CASSRSGTGSLGYIQYF. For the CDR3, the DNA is TGTGCCAGCAGCCGGTCAGGAACGGGGAGTCTCGGGTACATTCAGTACTTC. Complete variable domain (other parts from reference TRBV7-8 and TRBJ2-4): GAGVSQSPRYKVAKRGQDVALRCDPISGHVSLFWYQQALGQGPEFLTYFQNEAQLDKSGLPSDRFFAERPEGSVSTLKIQRTQQEDSAVYLCASSRSGTGSLGYIQYFGAGTRLSVL.

The CDR3 region has the DNA TGTGCCTGGAGGACAGGGGGTACCTCCTACGAGCAGTACTTC. It encodes CAWRTGGTSYEQYF. The chain has TRBV30 and TRBJ2-7, with 9 bases that match TRBD1. The CDR3 covers 14 residues. J was trimmed by 0 bases and V by 3 bases; bases with no gene match: 3. CDR1 is GTSNPN and CDR2 is SVGIG in the germline V gene (reference sequence). Combining the CDR3 with reference TRBV30 and TRBJ2-7 gives the whole variable domain SQTIHQWPATLVQPVGSPLSLECTVEGTSNPNLYWYRQAAGRGLQLLFYSVGIGQISSEVPQNLSASRPQDRQFILSSKKLLLSDSGFYLCAWRTGGTSYEQYFGPGTRLTVT.

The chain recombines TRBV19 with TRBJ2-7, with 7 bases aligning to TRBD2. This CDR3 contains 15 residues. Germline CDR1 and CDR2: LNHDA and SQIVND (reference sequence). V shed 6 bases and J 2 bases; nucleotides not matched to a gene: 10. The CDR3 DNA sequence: TGTGCCAGTAGCCCACCCTGGGGAGGGGCCTACGAGCAGTACTTC. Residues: CASSPPWGGAYEQYF.

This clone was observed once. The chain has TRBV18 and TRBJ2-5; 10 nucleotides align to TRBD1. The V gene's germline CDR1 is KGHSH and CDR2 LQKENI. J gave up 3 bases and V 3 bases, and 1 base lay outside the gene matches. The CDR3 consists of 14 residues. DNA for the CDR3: TGTGCCAGCTCACCCGGGACAGGGGAAGAGACCCAGTACTTC. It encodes CASSPGTGEETQYF.

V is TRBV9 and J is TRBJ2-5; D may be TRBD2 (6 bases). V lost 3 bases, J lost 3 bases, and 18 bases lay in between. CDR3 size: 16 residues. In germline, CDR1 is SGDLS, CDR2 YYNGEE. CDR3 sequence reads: CASSESGGLGKETQYF. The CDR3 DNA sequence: TGTGCCAGCAGCGAGAGTGGGGGGTTGGGAAAAGAGACCCAGTACTTC.

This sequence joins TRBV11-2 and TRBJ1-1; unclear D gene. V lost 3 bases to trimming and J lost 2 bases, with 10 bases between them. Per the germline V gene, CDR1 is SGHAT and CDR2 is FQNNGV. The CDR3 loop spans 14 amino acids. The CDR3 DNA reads TGTGCCAGCAGCTTTGTAGGGAGCAACACTGAAGCTTTCTTT. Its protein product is CASSFVGSNTEAFF. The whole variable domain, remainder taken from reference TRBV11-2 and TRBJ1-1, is EAGVAQSPRYKIIEKRQSVAFWCNPISGHATLYWYQQILGQGPKLLIQFQNNGVVDDSQLPKDRFSAERLKGVDSTLKIQPAKLEDSAVYLCASSFVGSNTEAFFGQGTRLTVV.

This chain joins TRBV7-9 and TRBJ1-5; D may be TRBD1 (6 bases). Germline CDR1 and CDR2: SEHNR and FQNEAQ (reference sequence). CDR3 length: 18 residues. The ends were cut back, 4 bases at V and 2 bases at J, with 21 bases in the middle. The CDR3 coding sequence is TGTGCCAGCAGCTCATCGGGACACGACAAGTTGGGCAATCAGCCCCAGCATTTT. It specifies CASSSSGHDKLGNQPQHF.